The source of this T cell receptor (beta chain) is a study of CD8 T cell repertoires and HIV-1 epitope variants. Study as a whole: Twenty-five autologous and known Gag and Nef epitope variant peptides each stimulated T cells separately. Epitopes were three Gag families plus Nef HW9 and YT9. The baseline condition was 1M T cells left uncultured. Study results and limitations: No clonotypes responded to the TAALDMSHF plasma variant; several recognized KF9, one HW9.

CDR1 MGHRA and CDR2 YSYEKL come from the germline V gene. CDR3 size: 14 residues. Trimming at V came to 2 bases and at J to 5 bases, leaving 3 bases not matched to a gene. Sequencing was performed with immunoSEQ multiplex PCR; in TCRdb, only in-frame clones are kept and a portion is missing. The sample yields some 2,500 clones, more than 60% seen once. As to this clone: As yet, its antigen is unknown.

The specimen sequenced was cultured CD8+ T cells derived from PBMCs. The genes are TRBV4-1 and TRBJ2-7; 10 positions match TRBD2. The sequence came from a male donor with HIV. As DNA, the CDR3 is TGCGCCAGCAGCCAACTAGCGGGAGACCACGAGCAGTACTTC. Encoded protein: CASSQLAGDHEQYF.